This T cell receptor (beta chain) emerged from a study of control samples from healthy donors and cancer patients (TCRdb year 2020). Note on this clone: There is no known antigen for this receptor.

Trimming takes 6 bases from V and 2 bases from J, and the germline ends sit 11 bases apart. Based on the germline V gene, the CDR1 and CDR2 sequences are MNHEY and SVGAGI. The CDR3 measures 13 amino acids from cysteine to phenylalanine. Only CDR3 DNA is held: 39 bases, read in frame from base 1. The protocol used for the library was the immunoSEQ multiplex PCR assay. TCRdb mirrors the immuneACCESS table, restricted to in-frame sequences. Some clones are absent from its copies; in checked studies, under half trace to an unresolved V gene, and the reason for the others is unknown. This specimen's table enumerates 150,000 to 200,000 clones. 2.2% of the sample comes from the top ten.

The sample comprised blood. Here the chain combines TRBV6-5 and TRBJ2-7, and TRBD1 may be the D gene, going by 6 matching bases. The source of this sequence is a woman in her 30s in good health. The CDR3 corresponds to CASSLTGPYEQYF. The nucleotide sequence is given as TGTGCCAGCAGCCTTACAGGGCCCTACGAGCAGTACTTC.